The clone carrying this TCR beta chain was observed many times. Time point reported: blood at routine non-recurrence follow-up after resection. The authors sequenced whole RNA from tumor, nontumor lung or frozen PBMC without sorting. This sample was taken from a study of spatial heterogeneity in lung cancer. A unique molecular identifier was attached to every TCR cDNA molecule. TCRdb redid the calling of the 5' RACE reads with MiXCR, one entry per CDR3 protein. The sample consists of about 94,000 distinct CDR3 sequences, roughly a fifth of them appearing once. The source was PBMCs, collected at follow-up. The sequence was collected from a male donor with early-stage non-small cell lung cancer.

CDR3 DNA: TGCAGTGCTAGAGATTACGGGGGCTCTTTGTACGAGCAGTACTTC. Translating it yields CSARDYGGSLYEQYF. This chain links TRBV20-1 with TRBJ2-7, with D possibly called TRBD1 or TRBD2 (6 bases each). This CDR3 is 15 amino acids long. CDR1 is DFQATT, CDR2 SNEGSKA, per germline (reference sequence). V was shortened by 0 bases and J by 4 bases, with 16 bases between the two germline ends.